What follows is one T cell receptor (beta chain) and its context. Its antigen is unknown. The V gene's germline CDR1 is SGHTA and CDR2 FQGNSA. Trimming left V 4 bases short and J 8 bases short, with 18 bases between. There are 15 residues in the CDR3. The second PCR ran roughly 6 to 11 cycles with a sample-barcoded 5' primer and J-beta primers. Using its own MiXCR run on the 5' RACE reads, TCRdb lists one record per CDR3 protein. The sample has around 1.7 million distinct CDR3 sequences, approximately 28% seen once; the top ten hold 7% to 9%. The data originate from a study of blood T cells in healthy people across ages. Study-wide results and caveats: A roughly linear fall in TCR beta diversity per million T cells was seen with increasing age.

Sample donors were healthy Caucasian individuals that came from Russia, aged 6 to 90. The chain joins TRBV7-2 to TRBJ2-1, with D perhaps TRBD2 (7 bases). Sequencing was done on a sample of blood. The clonotype comes from a woman aged 30 to 39 in good health. The CDR3 nucleotides read TGTGCCAGCAGCTATGGAGGGGGGGCCAGCGATGAGCAGTTCTTC. Its translation: CASSYGGGASDEQFF.